Listed below are T cell receptor beta chains from one sample, sequenced in a study of T cell changes during pregnancy in multiple sclerosis. Assay used: immunoSEQ multiplex PCR; TCRdb lists only in-frame clones, some missing. The sample contains approximately 44,000 clones, about 90% of which appear only once. Sequenced material: CD4+ T cells from peripheral blood mononuclear cells, taken before pregnancy. All receptors derive from a female donor with multiple sclerosis, enrolled in a pregnancy study. The CDR3 runs from the conserved cysteine through the conserved F or W.

TRBJ1-2 16 TRBV7-2 CASSPGDFRGTYGYTF
TRBJ2-7 14 TRBV6-1 CASSARDSLYEQYF
TRBJ1-1 15 TRBV5-4 CASSLLGAAETEAFF
TRBJ1-1 15 TRBV9 CASSVTTSGNTEAFF
TRBJ2-3 17 TRBV4-2 CASSQYLAGFSTDTQYF
TRBJ2-4 16 TRBV7-2 CASSSIGRGSKNIQYF
TRBJ2-7 14 TRBV7-2 CASSLAVSSYEQYF
TRBJ2-2 16 TRBV25-1 CASSGPGTGDTGELFF
TRBJ1-2 14 TRBV9 CASSAREGTYGYTF
TRBJ1-2 16 TRBV27 CASRDLYNRGGEGYTF
TRBJ1-2 12 TRBV30 CAWATGLYGYTF
TRBJ1-6 15 TRBV30 CAWSVLGTEYSPLHF
TRBJ1-2 18 TRBV11-2 CASSSRLGQWTTNYGYTF
TRBJ2-5 15 TRBV4-2 CASSPQFREEETQYF
TRBJ2-7 15 TRBV7-2 CASSLELAGDYEQYF
TRBJ1-5 18 TRBV27 CASSLSAPGANSNQPQHF
TRBJ2-1 15 TRBV9 CASSPPTGVGDEQFF
TRBJ1-1 13 TRBV7-2 CASSKTVNTEAFF
TRBJ1-5 15 TRBV5-1 CASSLEGVVNQPQHF
TRBJ1-2 14 TRBV7-8 CASSSGQGIGGYTF
TRBJ1-1 13 TRBV30 CAWSVNGGTEAFF
TRBJ1-2 13 TRBV15 CATSLDREDGYTF
TRBJ1-5 15 TRBV7-2 CASSLGGVNNQPQHF
TRBJ1-2 13 TRBV7-2 CASSWDRLYGYTF
TRBJ1-2 13 TRBV18 CASSPRLGYGYTF
TRBJ1-5 15 TRBV6-1 CAGRVSEYSNQPQHF
TRBJ2-2 15 TRBV6-4 CASSVNRGGTGELFF
TRBJ2-6 21 TRBV2 CASRALTTTRDSLSGANVLTF
TRBJ1-4 16 TRBV2 CASRRGTGRTNEKLFF
TRBJ1-5 17 TRBV18 CASSPPIKQGRDQPQHF
TRBJ1-2 14 TRBV7-2 CASSLRGSNYGYTF
TRBJ1-2 15 TRBV6-6 CASSYGERANYGYTF
TRBJ2-1 14 TRBV2 CASMRTSGKDEQFF
TRBJ2-1 17 TRBV18 CASSPWGLAGIDNEQFF
TRBJ2-7 15 TRBV7-2 CASRFLGGPSYEQYF
TRBJ2-2 14 TRBV5-4 CASSLVRGTGELFF
TRBJ2-2 16 TRBV6-5 CASSYVGTGLTGELFF
TRBJ2-7 13 TRBV5-6 CASSLRTGHEQYF
TRBJ1-5 15 TRBV10-3 CAISPVDRGFGPQHF
TRBJ2-3 18 TRBV25-1 CASSAQFWGVGGTDTQYF
TRBJ1-2 14 TRBV6-1 CASARSGTGYGYTF
TRBJ1-5 15 TRBV4-3 CASSQSTGIPQPQHF
TRBJ1-1 10 TRBV30 CAWIETEAFF
TRBJ2-7 13 TRBV10-3 CAISETISYEQYF
TRBJ2-7 15 TRBV5-4 CASSPGTKGPYEQYF
TRBJ2-3 14 TRBV6-4 CASSVVPGADTQYF
TRBJ1-5 15 TRBV19 CASSTDRGWNQPQHF